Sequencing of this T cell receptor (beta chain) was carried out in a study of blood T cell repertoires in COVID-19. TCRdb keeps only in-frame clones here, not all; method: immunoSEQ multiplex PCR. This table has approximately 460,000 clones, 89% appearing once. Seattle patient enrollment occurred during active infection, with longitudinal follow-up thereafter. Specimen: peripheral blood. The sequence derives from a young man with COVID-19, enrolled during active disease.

CDR3 sequence (DNA): TGTGCCAGCAGCCCCGCAGCGAAGGATACGCAGTATTTT. Translated, it gives CASSPAAKDTQYF. The chain uses TRBV12-3 or TRBV12-4 and TRBJ2-3; D gene uncertain. V was shortened by 6 bases and J by 6 bases, with 13 bases between the two germline ends. The CDR3 sequence is 13 residues long.